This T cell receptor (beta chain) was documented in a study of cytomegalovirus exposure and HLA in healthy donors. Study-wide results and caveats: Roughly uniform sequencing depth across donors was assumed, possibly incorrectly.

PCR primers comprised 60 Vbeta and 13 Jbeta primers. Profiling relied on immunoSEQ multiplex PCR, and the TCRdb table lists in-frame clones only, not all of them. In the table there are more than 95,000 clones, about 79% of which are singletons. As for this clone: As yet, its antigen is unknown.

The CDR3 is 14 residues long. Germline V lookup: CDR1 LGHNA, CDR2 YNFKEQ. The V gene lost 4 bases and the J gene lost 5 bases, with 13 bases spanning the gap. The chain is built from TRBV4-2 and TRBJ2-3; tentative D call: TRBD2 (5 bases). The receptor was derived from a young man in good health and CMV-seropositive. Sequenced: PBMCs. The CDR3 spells CASSLGGQRDTQYF. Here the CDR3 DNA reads TGTGCCAGCAGCCTTGGCGGGCAAAGAGATACGCAGTATTTT.